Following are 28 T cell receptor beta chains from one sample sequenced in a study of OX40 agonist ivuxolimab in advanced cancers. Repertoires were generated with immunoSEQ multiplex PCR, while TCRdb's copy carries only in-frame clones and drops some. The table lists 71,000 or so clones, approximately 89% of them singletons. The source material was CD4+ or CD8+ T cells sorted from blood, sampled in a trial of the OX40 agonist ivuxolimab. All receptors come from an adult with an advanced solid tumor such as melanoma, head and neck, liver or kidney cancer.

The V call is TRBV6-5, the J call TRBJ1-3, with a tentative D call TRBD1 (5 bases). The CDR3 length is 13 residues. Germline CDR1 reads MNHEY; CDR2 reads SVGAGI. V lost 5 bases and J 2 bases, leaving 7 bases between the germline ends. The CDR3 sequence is CASSGGTGNTIYF. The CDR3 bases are TGTGCCAGCAGTGGGGGAACTGGAAACACCATATATTTT.

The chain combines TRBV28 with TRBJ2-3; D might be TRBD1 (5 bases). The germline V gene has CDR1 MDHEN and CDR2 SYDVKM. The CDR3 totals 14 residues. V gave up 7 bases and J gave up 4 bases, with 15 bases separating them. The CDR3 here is CASTQLTDPDTQYF. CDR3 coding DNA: TGTGCCAGCACCCAATTGACAGACCCAGATACGCAGTATTTT.

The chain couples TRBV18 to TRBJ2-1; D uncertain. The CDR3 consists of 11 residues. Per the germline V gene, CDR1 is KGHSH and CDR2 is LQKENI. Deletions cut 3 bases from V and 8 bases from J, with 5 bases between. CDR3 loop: CASSPWDEQFF. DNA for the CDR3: TGTGCCAGCTCACCTTGGGATGAGCAGTTCTTC.

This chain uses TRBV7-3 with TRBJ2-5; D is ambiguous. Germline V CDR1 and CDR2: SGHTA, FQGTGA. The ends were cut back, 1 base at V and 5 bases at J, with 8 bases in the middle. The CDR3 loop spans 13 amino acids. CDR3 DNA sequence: TGTGCCAGCAGCTTAAGGTCGAGGGAGACCCAGTACTTC. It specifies CASSLRSRETQYF.

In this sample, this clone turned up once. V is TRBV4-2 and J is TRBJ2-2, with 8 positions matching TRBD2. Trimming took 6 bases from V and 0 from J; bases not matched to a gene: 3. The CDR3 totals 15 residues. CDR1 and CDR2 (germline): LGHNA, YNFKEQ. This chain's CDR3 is CASRGLAPNTGELFF. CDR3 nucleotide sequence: TGTGCCAGCAGAGGACTAGCTCCGAACACCGGGGAGCTGTTTTTT.

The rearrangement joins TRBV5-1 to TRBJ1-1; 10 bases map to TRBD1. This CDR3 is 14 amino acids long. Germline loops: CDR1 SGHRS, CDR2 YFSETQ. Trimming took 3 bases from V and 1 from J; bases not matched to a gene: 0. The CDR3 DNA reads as TGCGCCAGCAGCTGGGACAGGGGGAACACTGAAGCTTTCTTT. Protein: CASSWDRGNTEAFF.

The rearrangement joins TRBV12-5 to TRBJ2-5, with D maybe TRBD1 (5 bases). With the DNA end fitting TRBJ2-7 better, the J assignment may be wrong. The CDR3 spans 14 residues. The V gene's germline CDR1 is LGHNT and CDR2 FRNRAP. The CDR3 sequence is CASGLGEGPYEQYF. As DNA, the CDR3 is TGTGCTAGTGGTTTAGGGGAAGGCCCCTACGAGCAGTACTTC.

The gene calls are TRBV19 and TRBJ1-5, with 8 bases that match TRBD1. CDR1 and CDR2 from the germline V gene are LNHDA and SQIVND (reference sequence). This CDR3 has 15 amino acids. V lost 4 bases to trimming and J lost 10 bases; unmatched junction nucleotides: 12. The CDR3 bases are TGTGCCAGTAGTACCCTAACAGGGGGGGTGGGACCCCAGCATTTT. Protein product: CASSTLTGGVGPQHF.

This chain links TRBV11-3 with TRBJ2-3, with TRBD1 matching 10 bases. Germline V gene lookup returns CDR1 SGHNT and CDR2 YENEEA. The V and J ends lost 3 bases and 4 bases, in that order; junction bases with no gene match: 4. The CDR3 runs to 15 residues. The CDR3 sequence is CASSFRDRGPDTQYF. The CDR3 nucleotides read TGTGCCAGCAGCTTTCGGGACAGGGGACCAGATACGCAGTATTTT.

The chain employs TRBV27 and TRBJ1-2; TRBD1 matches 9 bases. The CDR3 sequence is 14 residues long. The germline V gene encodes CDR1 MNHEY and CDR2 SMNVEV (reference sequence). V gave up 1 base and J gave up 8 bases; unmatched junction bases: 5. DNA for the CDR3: TGTGCCAGCAGTTTATGGACAGGGGCGGGAGGCTACACCTTC. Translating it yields CASSLWTGAGGYTF.

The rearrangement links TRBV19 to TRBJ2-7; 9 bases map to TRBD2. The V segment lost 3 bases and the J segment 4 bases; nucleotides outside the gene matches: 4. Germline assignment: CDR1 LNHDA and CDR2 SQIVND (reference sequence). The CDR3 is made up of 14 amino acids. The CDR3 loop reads CASSIASGMYEQYF. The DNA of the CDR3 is TGTGCCAGTAGTATTGCTAGCGGGATGTACGAGCAGTACTTC.

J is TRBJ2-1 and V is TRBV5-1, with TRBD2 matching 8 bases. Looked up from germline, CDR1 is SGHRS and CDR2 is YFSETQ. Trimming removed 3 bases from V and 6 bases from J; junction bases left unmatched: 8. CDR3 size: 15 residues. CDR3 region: CASSSAPGLVNEQFF. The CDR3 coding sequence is TGCGCCAGCAGCTCGGCCCCGGGACTAGTCAATGAGCAGTTCTTC. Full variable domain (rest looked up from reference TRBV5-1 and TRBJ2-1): KAGVTQTPRYLIKTRGQQVTLSCSPISGHRSVSWYQQTPGQGLQFLFEYFSETQRNKGNFPGRFSGRQFSNSRSEMNVSTLELGDSALYLCASSSAPGLVNEQFFGPGTRLTVL.

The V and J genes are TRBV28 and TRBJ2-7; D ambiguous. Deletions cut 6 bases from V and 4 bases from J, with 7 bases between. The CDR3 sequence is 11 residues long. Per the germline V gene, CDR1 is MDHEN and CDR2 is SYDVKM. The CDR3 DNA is TGTGCCAGCAGCCCCGATTACGAGCAGTACTTC. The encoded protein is CASSPDYEQYF.

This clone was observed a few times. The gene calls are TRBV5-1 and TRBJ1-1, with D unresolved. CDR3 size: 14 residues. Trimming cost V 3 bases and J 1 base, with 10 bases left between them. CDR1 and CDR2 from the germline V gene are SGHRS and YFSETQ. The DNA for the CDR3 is TGCGCCAGCAGCTGGGGTCCTTCGAACACTGAAGCTTTCTTT. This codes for CASSWGPSNTEAFF.

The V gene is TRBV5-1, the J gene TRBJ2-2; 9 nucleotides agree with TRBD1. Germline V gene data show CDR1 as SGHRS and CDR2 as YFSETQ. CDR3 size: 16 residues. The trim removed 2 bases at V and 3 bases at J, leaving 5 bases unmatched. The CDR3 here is CASSFTGTGHTGELFF. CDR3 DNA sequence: TGCGCCAGCAGCTTTACCGGGACAGGGCACACCGGGGAGCTGTTTTTT.

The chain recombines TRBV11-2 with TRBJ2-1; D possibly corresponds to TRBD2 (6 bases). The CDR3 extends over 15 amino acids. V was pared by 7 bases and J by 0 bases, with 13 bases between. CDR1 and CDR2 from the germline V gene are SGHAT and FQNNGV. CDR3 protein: CASTVGTFSYNEQFF. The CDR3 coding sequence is TGTGCCAGCACCGTAGGGACTTTCTCCTACAATGAGCAGTTCTTC.

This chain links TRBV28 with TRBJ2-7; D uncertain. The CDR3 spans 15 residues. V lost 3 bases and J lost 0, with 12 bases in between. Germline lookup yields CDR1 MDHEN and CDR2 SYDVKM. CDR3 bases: TGTGCCAGCAGTTTCGGTGGACGGACCTCCTACGAGCAGTACTTC. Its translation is CASSFGGRTSYEQYF.

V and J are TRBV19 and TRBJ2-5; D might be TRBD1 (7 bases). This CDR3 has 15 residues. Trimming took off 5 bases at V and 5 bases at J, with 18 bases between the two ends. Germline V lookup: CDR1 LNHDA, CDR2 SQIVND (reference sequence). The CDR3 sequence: CASSPTRQGGETQYF. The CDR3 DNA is TGTGCCAGTAGTCCCACCCGACAGGGAGGCGAGACCCAGTACTTC.

The CDR3 here is CASSFSGSQYNEQFF. The CDR3 DNA is TGTGCCAGCAGCTTTAGCGGGAGTCAATACAATGAGCAGTTCTTC. The chain recombines TRBV5-5 with TRBJ2-1; 9 bases match TRBD2. The CDR3 length is 15 residues. J gave up 4 bases and V 2 bases, and 4 bases lay outside the gene matches. Germline-derived CDR1 and CDR2 are SGHKS and YYEKEE (reference sequence).

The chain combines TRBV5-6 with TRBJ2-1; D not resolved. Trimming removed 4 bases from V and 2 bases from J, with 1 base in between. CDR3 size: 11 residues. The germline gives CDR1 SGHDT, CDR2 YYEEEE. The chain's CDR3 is CASSAYNEQFF. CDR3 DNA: TGTGCCAGCAGCGCCTACAATGAGCAGTTCTTC.

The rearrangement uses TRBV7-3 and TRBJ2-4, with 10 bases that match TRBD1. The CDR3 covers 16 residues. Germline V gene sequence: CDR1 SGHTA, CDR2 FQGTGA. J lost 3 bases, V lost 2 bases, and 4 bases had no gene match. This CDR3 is CASSLGDRGNKNIQYF. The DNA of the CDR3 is TGTGCCAGCAGCTTAGGGGACAGGGGAAACAAAAACATTCAGTACTTC.

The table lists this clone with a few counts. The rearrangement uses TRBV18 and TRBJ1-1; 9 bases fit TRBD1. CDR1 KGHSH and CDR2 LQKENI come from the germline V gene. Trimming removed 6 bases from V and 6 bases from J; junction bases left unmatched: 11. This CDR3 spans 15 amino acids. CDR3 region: CASSPGQGGGPEAFF. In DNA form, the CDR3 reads TGTGCCAGCTCGCCGGGACAGGGAGGAGGGCCTGAAGCTTTCTTT.

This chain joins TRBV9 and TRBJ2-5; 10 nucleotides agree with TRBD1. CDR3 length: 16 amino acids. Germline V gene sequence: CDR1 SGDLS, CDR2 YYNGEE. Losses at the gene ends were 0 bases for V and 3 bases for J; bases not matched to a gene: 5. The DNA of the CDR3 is TGTGCCAGCAGCGTAGCCGGACAGGGGGTGAAAGAGACCCAGTACTTC. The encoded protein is CASSVAGQGVKETQYF.

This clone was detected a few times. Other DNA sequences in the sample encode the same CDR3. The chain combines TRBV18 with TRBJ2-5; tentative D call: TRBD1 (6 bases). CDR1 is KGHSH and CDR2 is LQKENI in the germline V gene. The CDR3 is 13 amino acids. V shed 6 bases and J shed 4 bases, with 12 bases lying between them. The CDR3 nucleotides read TGTGCCAGCTCGCCAGGACAGAGAGAGACCCAGTACTTC. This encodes CASSPGQRETQYF.

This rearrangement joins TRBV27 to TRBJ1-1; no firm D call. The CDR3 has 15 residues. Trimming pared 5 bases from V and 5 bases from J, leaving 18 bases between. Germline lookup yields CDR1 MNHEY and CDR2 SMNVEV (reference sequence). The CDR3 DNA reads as TGTGCCAGCAGTCGACGGGTAGGGAAGAATACTGAAGCTTTCTTT. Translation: CASSRRVGKNTEAFF.

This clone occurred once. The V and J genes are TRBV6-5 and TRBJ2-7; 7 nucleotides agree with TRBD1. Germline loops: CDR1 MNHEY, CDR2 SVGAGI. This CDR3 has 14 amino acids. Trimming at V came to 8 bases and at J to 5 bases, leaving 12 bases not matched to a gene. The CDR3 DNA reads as TGTGCCAGCGCTAAGGCAGGGGGAATCCACGAGCAGTACTTC. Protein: CASAKAGGIHEQYF.

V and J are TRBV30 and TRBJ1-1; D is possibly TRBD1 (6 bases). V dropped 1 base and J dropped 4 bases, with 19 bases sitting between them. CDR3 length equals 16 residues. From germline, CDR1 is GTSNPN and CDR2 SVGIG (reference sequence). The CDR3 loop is CAWSARGGLVGTEAFF. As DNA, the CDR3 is TGTGCCTGGAGTGCCCGGGGGGGCCTGGTAGGCACTGAAGCTTTCTTT.

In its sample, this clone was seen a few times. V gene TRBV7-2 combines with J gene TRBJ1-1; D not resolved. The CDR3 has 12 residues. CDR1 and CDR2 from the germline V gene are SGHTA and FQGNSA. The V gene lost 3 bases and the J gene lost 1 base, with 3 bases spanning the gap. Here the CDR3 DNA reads TGTGCCAGCAGCTTTAGGAACACTGAAGCTTTCTTT. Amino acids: CASSFRNTEAFF. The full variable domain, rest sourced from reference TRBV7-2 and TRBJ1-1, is GAGVSQSPSNKVTEKGKDVELRCDPISGHTALYWYRQSLGQGLEFLIYFQGNSAPDKSGLPSDRFSAERTGGSVSTLTIQRTQQEDSAVYLCASSFRNTEAFFGQGTRLTVV.